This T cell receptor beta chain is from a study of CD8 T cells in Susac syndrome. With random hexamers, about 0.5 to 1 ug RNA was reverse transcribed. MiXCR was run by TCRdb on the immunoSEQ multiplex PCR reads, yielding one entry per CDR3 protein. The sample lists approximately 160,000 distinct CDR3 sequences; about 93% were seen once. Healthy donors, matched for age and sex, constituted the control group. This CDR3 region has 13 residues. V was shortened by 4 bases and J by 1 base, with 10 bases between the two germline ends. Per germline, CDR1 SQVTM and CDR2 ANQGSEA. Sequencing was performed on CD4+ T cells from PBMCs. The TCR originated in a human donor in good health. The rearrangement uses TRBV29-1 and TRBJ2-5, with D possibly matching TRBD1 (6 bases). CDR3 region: CSVVGTSQETQYF. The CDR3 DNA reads TGCAGCGTTGTTGGGACATCCCAAGAGACCCAGTACTTC.